This T cell receptor (beta chain) appears in the sequencing data of a study of blood T cell repertoires in COVID-19. This table comes from immunoSEQ multiplex PCR, and its TCRdb copy is limited to in-frame clones, with some not included. Here the sample spans roughly 200,000 clones, about 90% being singletons. The CDR3 is 10 residues long. The V end lost 8 bases, the J end lost 4 bases, and 6 bases lay between the germline ends. The count of this clone is one. The chain joins TRBV12-3 or TRBV12-4 to TRBJ2-7; possible D gene TRBD1, 5 bases. Input material: PBMCs or T cells enriched from blood (not recorded which). This clonotype was sampled from a woman aged 25-40 years with acute COVID-19. The CDR3 DNA reads as TGTGCCAGCGGGGCGTACGAGCAGTACTTC. It is translated as CASGAYEQYF.